Listed below are T cell receptor beta chains from one sample, sequenced in a study of cytomegalovirus exposure and HLA in healthy donors. The table came from immunoSEQ multiplex PCR; TCRdb's copy has only in-frame clones and leaves some out. The sample contains some 180,000 clones, about 83% of which appear only once. Sequences were obtained from PBMCs. These receptors originate from a female donor in good health and CMV-seronegative. Both conserved end residues are part of each CDR3. Some rows have no size entry. The others give once, few or many, or a class for an expanded clone.

J gene: TRBJ2-7; clone size: -; V gene: TRBV9; CDR3 protein: CASSADWVSYEQYF
J gene: TRBJ2-7; clone size: -; V gene: TRBV5-6; CDR3 protein: CASSLVDRAREQYF
J gene: TRBJ2-3; clone size: -; V gene: TRBV18; CDR3 protein: CASSPLASGGASTDTQYF
J gene: TRBJ2-3; clone size: -; V gene: TRBV2; CDR3 protein: CASSPDWGDTDTQYF
J gene: TRBJ2-7; clone size: -; V gene: TRBV7-2; CDR3 protein: CASSLSAQGSYEQYF
J gene: TRBJ1-2; clone size: -; V gene: TRBV5-4; CDR3 protein: CASSLDRGRGYTF
J gene: TRBJ1-4; clone size: -; V gene: TRBV19; CDR3 protein: CASYLGGKLFF
J gene: TRBJ2-3; clone size: -; V gene: TRBV29-1; CDR3 protein: CSVVRLAGGTDTQYF
J gene: TRBJ1-1; clone size: few; V gene: TRBV15; CDR3 protein: CATSREGQGRITEAFF
J gene: TRBJ2-1; clone size: few; V gene: TRBV5-4; CDR3 protein: CASSFGTGSPYNEQFF
J gene: TRBJ2-2; clone size: -; V gene: TRBV27; CDR3 protein: CASSSQIGELFF
J gene: TRBJ1-1; clone size: once; V gene: TRBV29-1; CDR3 protein: CSVAGGLNTEAFF
J gene: TRBJ2-3; clone size: few; V gene: TRBV29-1; CDR3 protein: CSVARGRTDTQYF
J gene: TRBJ2-1; clone size: -; V gene: TRBV11-3; CDR3 protein: CASSLDRVGEQFF
J gene: TRBJ1-5; clone size: -; V gene: TRBV19; CDR3 protein: CASSTFGGGDQPQHF
J gene: TRBJ2-7; clone size: -; V gene: TRBV30; CDR3 protein: CAWSHYSDYYEQYF
J gene: TRBJ2-3; clone size: -; V gene: TRBV30; CDR3 protein: CAWSAGQGRHTDTQYF
J gene: TRBJ1-2; clone size: -; V gene: TRBV2; CDR3 protein: CASTGDIDYGYTF
J gene: TRBJ2-1; clone size: -; V gene: TRBV28; CDR3 protein: CASSPLANSYNEQFF
J gene: TRBJ2-1; clone size: -; V gene: TRBV7-6; CDR3 protein: CASSTGLGLFF
J gene: TRBJ2-3; clone size: once; V gene: TRBV27; CDR3 protein: CASSLLGLAGATTDTQYF
J gene: TRBJ1-5; clone size: -; V gene: TRBV5-5; CDR3 protein: CASTPGHWSGQPQHF
J gene: TRBJ2-5; clone size: -; V gene: TRBV9; CDR3 protein: CASSVAARGPETQYF
J gene: TRBJ1-4; clone size: -; V gene: TRBV9; CDR3 protein: CASSLRQGTGEKLFF
J gene: TRBJ1-1; clone size: -; V gene: TRBV28; CDR3 protein: CASRLPGGMNTEAFF
J gene: TRBJ2-5; clone size: -; V gene: TRBV7-3; CDR3 protein: CASSLGTSGWETQYF
J gene: TRBJ2-7; clone size: -; V gene: TRBV28; CDR3 protein: CASSLGGDEQYF
J gene: TRBJ1-6; clone size: few; V gene: TRBV6-6; CDR3 protein: CASSSRVVNSPLHF
J gene: TRBJ1-1; clone size: -; V gene: TRBV7-9; CDR3 protein: CASSRDNPNEAFF
J gene: TRBJ1-4; clone size: -; V gene: TRBV5-5; CDR3 protein: CASSVGTINRPRFFF
J gene: TRBJ2-3; clone size: -; V gene: TRBV5-4; CDR3 protein: CASSLGQGNTDTQYF
J gene: TRBJ1-1; clone size: -; V gene: TRBV14; CDR3 protein: CASSRAGRNTEAFF